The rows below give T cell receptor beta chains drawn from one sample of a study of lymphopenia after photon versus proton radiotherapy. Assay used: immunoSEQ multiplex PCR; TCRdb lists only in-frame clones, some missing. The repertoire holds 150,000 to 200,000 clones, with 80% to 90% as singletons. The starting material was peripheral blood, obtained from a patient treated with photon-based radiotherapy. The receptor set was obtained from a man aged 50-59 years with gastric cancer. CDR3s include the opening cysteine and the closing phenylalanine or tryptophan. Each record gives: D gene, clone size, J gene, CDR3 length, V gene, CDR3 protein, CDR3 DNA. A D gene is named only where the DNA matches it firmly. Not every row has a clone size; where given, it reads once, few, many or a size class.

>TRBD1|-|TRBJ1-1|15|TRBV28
CASTPAGQGRHVAFF
TGTGCCAGCACCCCGGCGGGACAGGGGCGGCATGTGGCTTTCTTT
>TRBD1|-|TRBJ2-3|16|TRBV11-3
CASSPGGGTNTDTQYF
TGTGCCAGCAGCCCAGGGGGCGGGACAAACACAGATACGCAGTATTTT
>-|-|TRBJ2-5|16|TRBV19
CASSPGAGRFQETQYF
TGTGCCAGTAGTCCGGGAGCGGGTCGATTCCAAGAGACCCAGTACTTC
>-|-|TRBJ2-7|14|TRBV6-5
CASSYSRTAYEQYF
TGTGCCAGCAGTTACTCTCGGACGGCCTACGAGCAGTACTTC
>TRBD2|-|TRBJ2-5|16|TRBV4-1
CASSPTSGRVRETQYF
TGCGCCAGCAGCCCGACTAGCGGGAGAGTTAGAGAGACCCAGTACTTC
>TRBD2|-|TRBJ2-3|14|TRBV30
CASRTSGNTDTQYF
TGTGCCTCCCGGACTAGCGGGAACACAGATACGCAGTATTTT
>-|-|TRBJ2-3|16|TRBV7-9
CASSLGLSPSTDTQYF
TGTGCCAGCAGCTTAGGTCTTAGCCCATCCACAGATACGCAGTATTTT
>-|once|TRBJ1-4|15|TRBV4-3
CASSQEQRLSEKLFF
TGCGCCAGCAGCCAAGAACAGCGATTGAGTGAAAAACTGTTTTTT
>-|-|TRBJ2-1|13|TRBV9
CASSATSRNEQFF
TGTGCCAGCAGCGCTACGTCTAGGAATGAGCAGTTCTTC
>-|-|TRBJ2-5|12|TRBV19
CASSNVGETQYF
TGTGCCAGTAGTAATGTGGGGGAGACCCAGTACTTC